This T cell receptor (beta chain) was profiled in a study of OX40 agonist ivuxolimab in advanced cancers. Study overall: Given to patients was ivuxolimab, an agonistic anti-OX40 (CD134) antibody.

Unmatched junction bases numbered 1, after V lost 1 base and J lost 4 bases. The CDR3 spans 14 residues. Germline assignment: CDR1 SGHTA and CDR2 FQGNSA. Method: immunoSEQ multiplex PCR; TCRdb's copy keeps in-frame clones and lacks some. The sample holds about 92,000 clones, 91% seen once. The J gene is TRBJ1-2, the V gene TRBV7-2, with 9 nucleotides matching TRBD1. The TCR comes from an adult with an advanced solid tumor such as melanoma, head and neck, liver or kidney cancer. The specimen was CD4+ or CD8+ T cells sorted from blood, collected in a trial of the OX40 agonist ivuxolimab. This chain's CDR3 is CASSLDRGPYGYTF. The CDR3 DNA is TGTGCCAGCAGCTTAGACAGGGGGCCCTATGGCTACACCTTC.